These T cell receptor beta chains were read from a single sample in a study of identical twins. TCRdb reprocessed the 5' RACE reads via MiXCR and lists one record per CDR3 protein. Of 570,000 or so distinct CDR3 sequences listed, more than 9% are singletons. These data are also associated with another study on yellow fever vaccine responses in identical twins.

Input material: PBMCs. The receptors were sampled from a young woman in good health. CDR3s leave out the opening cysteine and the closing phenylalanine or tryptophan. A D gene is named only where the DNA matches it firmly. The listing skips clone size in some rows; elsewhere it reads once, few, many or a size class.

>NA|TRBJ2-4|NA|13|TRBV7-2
ASSRIGKAKNIQY
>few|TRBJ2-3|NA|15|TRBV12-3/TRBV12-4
ASSLPTRVMGADTQY
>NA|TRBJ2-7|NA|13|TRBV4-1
ASSQEGDTFYEQY
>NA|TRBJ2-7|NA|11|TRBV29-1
SVKTSLGYEQY
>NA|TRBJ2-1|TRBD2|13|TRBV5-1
ASSSSTIAGGVQF
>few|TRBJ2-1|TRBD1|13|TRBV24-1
ATSIPRTGLDEQF
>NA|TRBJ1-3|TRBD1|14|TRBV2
ASSDDRGPSGNTIY
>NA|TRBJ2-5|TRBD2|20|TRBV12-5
ASGLVFFSWLAGAQPQETQY
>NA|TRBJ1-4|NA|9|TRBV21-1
ASSKPGKLF
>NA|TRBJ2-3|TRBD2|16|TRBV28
ASSPRSGDDGSADTQY
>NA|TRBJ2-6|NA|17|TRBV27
ASSPFLLTGYSGANVLT
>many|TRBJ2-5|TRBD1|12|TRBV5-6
ASSAKRTGETQY
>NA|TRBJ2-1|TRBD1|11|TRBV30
AWAGTGSNEQF
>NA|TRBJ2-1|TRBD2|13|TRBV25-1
APRRKREGGDEQF
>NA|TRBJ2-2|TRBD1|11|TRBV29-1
SVGGQGDRELF
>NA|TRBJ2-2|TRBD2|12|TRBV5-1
ASETSGSSGELF
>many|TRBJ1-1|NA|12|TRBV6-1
ASTSGLAVTEAF
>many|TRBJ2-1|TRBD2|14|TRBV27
ASSTAGTSGMNEQF
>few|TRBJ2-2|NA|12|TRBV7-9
ASSLEGYSGELF
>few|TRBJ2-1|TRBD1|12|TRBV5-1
ASARQGTYNEQF
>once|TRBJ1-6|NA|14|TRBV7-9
ASSLTASGYNSPLH
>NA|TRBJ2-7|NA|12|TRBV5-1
ASSLWGALAEQY
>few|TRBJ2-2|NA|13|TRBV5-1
ASSFGETNTGELF
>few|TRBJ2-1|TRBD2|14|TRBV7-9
ASSRLAVSSYNEQF
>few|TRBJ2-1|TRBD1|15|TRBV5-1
ASSVQAPGTGFGEQF
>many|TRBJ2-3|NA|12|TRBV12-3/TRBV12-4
ASRNSGTGDTQY
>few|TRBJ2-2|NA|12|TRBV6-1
ASSWDPGTGELF
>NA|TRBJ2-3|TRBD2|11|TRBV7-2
ASSFTGLAGGG
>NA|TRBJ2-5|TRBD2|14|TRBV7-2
ASSGGTSGGQETQY
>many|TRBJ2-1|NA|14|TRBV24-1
ATSDFASAGFNEQF
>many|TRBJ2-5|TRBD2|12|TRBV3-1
ASRTSGVQETQY
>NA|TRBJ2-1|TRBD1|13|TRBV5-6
ASRFGTVTYNEQF
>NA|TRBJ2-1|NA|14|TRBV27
ASTLRGGSYYNEQF
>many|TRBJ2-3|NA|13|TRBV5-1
ASQRGGGSTDTQY
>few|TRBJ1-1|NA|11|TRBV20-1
SAIPMVGTEAF
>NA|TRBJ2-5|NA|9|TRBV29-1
SATGRETQY
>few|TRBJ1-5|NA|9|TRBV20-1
SVGSNQPQH
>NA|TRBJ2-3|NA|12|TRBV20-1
RPHRRAGTDTQY
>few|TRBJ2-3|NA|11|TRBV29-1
SGEGEGADTQY
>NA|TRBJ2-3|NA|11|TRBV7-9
ASSPKLADTQY
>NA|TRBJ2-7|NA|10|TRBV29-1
SVVARTYEQY
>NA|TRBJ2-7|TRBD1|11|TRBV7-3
ASSSNRGDEQY
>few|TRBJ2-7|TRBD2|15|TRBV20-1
SAGEGTSGRFSYEQY
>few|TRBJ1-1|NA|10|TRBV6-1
ASREGVTEAF
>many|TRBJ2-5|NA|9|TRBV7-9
ASSSGETQY
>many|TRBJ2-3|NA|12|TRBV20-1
SAKTGLGTDTQY
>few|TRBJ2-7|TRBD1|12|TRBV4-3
ASSQGTGLYEQY
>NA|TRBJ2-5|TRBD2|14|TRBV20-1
SAESLEREGPETQY
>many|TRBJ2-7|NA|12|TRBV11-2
ASSLDPRSYEQY
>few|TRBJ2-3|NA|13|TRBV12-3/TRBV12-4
ASSWGAVITDTQY
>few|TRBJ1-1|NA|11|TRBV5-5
ASSFRVGTEAF
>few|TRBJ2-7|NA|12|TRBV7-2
ASSPTGTFYEQY
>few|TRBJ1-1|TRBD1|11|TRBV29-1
SVRDRGNTEAF
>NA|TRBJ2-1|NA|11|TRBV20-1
SATGILYAEQF
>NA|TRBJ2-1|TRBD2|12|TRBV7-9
ASSWGGTSDEQF
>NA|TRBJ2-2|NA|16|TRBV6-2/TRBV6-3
ASNPSGPRGSRTGELF
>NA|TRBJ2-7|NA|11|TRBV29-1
SVEDRSSYEQY